One T cell receptor beta chain is described in this entry. The entry originates in a study of T-cell memory formation after mild COVID-19. 5'RACE primed from the constant segment yielded TCR alpha and TCR beta cDNA libraries bearing sample barcodes and UMIs. TCRdb re-derived calls from the 5' RACE reads in MiXCR, one entry per CDR3 protein. The table includes tens of thousands of distinct CDR3 sequences, 12% detected once. CDR3 length equals 16 residues. The germline CDR1 and CDR2 sequences are SGHRS and YFSETQ. The ends were cut back, 0 bases at V and 1 base at J, with 10 bases in the middle. The TCR comes from a man between 18 and 35 years old who had mild COVID-19 (a few samples of this study predate the infection). Cell type and time point are not known. The sequenced material came from PBMCs or a T cell subset sorted from them (not recorded which). The rearrangement links TRBV5-1 to TRBJ2-2; tentative D call: TRBD1 (5 bases). Here the CDR3 DNA reads TGCGCCAGCAGCTTGGGCCCCAGGGAGAACACCGGGGAGCTGTTTTTT. Its translation is CASSLGPRENTGELFF.